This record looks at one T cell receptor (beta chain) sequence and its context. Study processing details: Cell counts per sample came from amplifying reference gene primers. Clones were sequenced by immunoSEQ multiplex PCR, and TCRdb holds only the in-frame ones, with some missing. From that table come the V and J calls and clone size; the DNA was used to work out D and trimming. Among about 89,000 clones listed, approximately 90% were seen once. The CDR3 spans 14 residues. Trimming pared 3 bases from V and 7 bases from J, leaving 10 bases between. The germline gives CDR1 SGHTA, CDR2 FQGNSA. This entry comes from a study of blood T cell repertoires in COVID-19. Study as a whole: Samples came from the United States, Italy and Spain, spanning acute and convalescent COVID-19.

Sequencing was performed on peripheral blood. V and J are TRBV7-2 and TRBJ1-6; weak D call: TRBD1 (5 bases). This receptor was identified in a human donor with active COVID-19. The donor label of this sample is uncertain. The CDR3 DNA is TGTGCCAGCAGCTTGAGTGGGGCGAATTCACCCCTCCACTTT. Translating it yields CASSLSGANSPLHF.